Only a few counts were recorded for the clone carrying this T cell receptor (beta chain). V was trimmed by 0 bases and J by 4 bases, leaving 8 bases between them. CDR3 size: 14 residues. Germline assignment: CDR1 SGHRS and CDR2 YFSETQ. Full-length variable regions came from constant-region reverse primers plus semi-nested Nested Universal Primer A PCR. One entry per CDR3 protein results from TCRdb running MiXCR on the 5' RACE reads. The profile shows about 43,000 distinct CDR3 sequences, 29% of them singletons. CD4+CD45RO+CD25- cells were isolated as memory CD4+ T cells. Material for sequencing was memory CD4+ T cells sorted from a lymph node. The subset denotes: memory CD4+ T cells, CD4+CD45RO+CD25-. The chain recombines TRBV5-1 with TRBJ2-1; weak D call: TRBD2 (5 bases). The sequence was obtained from a female donor with breast cancer. The CDR3, as DNA: TGCGCCAGCAGCTTGGACGGGGAATACAATGAGCAGTTCTTC. This gives the protein CASSLDGEYNEQFF.